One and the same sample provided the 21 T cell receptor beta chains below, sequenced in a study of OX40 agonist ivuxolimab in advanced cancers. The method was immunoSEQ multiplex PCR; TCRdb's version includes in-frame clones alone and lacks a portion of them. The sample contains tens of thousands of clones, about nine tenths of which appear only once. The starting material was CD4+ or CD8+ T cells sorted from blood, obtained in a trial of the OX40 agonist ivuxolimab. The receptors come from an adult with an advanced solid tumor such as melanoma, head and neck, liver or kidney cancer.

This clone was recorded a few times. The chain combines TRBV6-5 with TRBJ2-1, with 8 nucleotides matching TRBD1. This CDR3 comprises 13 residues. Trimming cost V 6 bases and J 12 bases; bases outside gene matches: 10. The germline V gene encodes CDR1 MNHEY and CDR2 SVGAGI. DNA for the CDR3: TGTGCCAGCAGCCCGGGACAGGACCCGTGGCAGTTCTTC. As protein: CASSPGQDPWQFF.

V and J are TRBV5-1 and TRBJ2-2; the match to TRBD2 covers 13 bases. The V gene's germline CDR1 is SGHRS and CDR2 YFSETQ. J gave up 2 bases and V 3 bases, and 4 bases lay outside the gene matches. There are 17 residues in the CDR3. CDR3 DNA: TGCGCCAGCAGCTGGACTAGCGGGAGTCCCAACACCGGGGAGCTGTTTTTT. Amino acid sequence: CASSWTSGSPNTGELFF.

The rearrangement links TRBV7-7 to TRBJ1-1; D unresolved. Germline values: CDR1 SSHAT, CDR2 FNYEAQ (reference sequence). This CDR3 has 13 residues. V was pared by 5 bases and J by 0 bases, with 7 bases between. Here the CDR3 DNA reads TGTGCCAGCAGCCGCAACGTGAACACTGAAGCTTTCTTT. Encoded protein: CASSRNVNTEAFF.

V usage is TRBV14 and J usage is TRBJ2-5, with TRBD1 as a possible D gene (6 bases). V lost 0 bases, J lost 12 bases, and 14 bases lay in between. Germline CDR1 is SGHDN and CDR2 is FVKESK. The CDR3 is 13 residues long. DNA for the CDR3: TGTGCCAGCAGCCAAGATCAGGGGTCTTTAGAGTACTTC. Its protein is CASSQDQGSLEYF.

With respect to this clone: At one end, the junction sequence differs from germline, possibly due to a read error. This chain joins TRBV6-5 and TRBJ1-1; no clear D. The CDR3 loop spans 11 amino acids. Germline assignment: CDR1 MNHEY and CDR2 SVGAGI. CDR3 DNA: TGTGCCAGCAGTAACCGTTGGGATGGCCTGTTT. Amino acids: CASSNRWDGLF.

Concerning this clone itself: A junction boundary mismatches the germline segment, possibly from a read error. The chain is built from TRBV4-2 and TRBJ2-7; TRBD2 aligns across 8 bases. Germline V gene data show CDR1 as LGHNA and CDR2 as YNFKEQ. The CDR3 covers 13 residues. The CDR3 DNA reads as TGTGCCAGCAGCCAAGATAATGCGGGAGGTTTGCACTTC. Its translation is CASSQDNAGGLHF.

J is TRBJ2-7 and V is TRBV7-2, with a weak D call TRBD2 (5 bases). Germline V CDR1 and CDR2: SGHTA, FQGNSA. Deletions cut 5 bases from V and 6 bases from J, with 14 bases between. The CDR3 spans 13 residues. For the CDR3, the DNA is TGTGCCAGCAGCCCACGTTTAGAGGGCGAGCAGTACTTC. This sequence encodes CASSPRLEGEQYF.

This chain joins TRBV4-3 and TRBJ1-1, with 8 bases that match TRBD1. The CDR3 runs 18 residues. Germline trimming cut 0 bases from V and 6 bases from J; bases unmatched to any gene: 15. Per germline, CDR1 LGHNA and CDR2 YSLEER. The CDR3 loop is CASSQDRTQGADASEAFF. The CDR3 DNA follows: TGCGCCAGCAGCCAAGATAGGACTCAGGGGGCCGACGCGTCTGAAGCTTTCTTT.

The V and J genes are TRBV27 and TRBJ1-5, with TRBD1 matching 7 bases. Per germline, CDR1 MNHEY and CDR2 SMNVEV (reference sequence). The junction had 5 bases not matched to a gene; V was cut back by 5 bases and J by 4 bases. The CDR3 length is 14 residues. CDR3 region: CASSDRAYNQPQHF. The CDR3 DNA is TGTGCCAGCAGTGACAGGGCCTATAATCAGCCCCAGCATTTT.

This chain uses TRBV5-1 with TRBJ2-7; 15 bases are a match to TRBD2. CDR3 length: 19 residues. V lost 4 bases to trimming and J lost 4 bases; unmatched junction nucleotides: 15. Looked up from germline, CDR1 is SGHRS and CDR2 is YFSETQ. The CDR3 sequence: CASSGNNGTSGGLRYEQYF. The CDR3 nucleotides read TGCGCCAGCAGCGGCAACAACGGGACTAGCGGGGGGTTGAGGTACGAGCAGTACTTC.

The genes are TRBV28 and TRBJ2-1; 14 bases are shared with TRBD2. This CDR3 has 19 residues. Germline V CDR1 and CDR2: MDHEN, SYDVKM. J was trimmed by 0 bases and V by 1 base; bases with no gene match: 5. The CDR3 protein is CASSLLRLAGGHSYNEQFF. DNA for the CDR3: TGTGCCAGCAGTTTATTAAGACTAGCGGGGGGGCACTCCTACAATGAGCAGTTCTTC.

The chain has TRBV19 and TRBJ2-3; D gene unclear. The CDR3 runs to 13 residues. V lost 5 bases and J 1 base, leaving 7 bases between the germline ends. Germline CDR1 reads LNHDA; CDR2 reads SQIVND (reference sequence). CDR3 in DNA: TGTGCCAGTAGTCCCTTCCGCACAGATACGCAGTATTTT. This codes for CASSPFRTDTQYF. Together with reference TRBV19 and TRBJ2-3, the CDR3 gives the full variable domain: DGGITQSPKYLFRKEGQNVTLSCEQNLNHDAMYWYRQDPGQGLRLIYYSQIVNDFQKGDIAEGYSVSREKKESFPLTVTSAQKNPTAFYLCASSPFRTDTQYFGPGTRLTVL.

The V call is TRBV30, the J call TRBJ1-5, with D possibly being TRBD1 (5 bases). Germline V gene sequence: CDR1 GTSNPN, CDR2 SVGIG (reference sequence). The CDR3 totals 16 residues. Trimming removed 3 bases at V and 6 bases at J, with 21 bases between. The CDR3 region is CAWSPGSGGFGQPQHF. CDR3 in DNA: TGTGCCTGGAGCCCGGGCTCGGGGGGATTCGGTCAGCCCCAGCATTTT.

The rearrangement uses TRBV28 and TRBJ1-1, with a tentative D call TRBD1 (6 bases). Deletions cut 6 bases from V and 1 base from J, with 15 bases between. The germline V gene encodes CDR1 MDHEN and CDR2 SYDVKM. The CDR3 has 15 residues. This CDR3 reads CASSKPQGRNTEAFF. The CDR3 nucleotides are TGTGCCAGCAGCAAGCCACAGGGAAGGAACACTGAAGCTTTCTTT.

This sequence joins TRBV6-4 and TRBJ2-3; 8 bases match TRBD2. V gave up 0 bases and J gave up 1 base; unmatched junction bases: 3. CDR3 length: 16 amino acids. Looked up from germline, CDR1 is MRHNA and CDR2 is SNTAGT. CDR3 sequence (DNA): TGTGCCAGCAGTGACTCGACCGGGGGGGGCACAGATACGCAGTATTTT. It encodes CASSDSTGGGTDTQYF.

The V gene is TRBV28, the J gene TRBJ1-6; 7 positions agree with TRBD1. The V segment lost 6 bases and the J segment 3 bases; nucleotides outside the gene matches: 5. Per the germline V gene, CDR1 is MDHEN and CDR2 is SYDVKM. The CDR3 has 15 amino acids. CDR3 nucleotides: TGTGCCAGCAGGAGAACAGGGGTCTATAATTCACCCCTCCACTTT. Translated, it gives CASRRTGVYNSPLHF.

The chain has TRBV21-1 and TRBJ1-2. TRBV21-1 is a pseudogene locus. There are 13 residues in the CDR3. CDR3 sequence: CASSKVVGKGYTF. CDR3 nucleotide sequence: TGTGCCAGCAGCAAAGTGGTGGGTAAGGGCTACACCTTC.

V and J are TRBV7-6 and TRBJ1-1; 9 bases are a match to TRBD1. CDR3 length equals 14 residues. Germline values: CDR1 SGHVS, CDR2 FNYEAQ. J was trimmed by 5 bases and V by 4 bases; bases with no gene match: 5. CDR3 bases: TGTGCCAGCAGCTCTGGACAGGGGAATACTGAAGCTTTCTTT. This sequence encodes CASSSGQGNTEAFF.

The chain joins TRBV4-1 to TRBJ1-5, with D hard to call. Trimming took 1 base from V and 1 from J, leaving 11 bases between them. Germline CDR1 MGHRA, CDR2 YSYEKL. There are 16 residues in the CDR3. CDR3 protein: CASSQVRGMSNQPQHF. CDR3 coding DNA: TGCGCCAGCAGCCAAGTCCGGGGTATGAGCAATCAGCCCCAGCATTTT.

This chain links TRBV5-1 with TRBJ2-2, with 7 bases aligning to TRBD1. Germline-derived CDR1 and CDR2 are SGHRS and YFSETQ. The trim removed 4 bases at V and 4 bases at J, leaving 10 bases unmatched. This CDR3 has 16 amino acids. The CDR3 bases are TGCGCCAGCAGCCCCTCCGTGACAGGGACCACCGGGGAGCTGTTTTTT. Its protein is CASSPSVTGTTGELFF.

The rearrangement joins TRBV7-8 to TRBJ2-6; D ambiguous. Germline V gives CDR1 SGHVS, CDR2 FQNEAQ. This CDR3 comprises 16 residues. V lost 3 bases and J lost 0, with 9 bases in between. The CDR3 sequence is CASSFQVPSGANVLTF. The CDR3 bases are TGTGCCAGCAGCTTCCAAGTCCCCTCTGGGGCCAACGTCCTGACTTTC.